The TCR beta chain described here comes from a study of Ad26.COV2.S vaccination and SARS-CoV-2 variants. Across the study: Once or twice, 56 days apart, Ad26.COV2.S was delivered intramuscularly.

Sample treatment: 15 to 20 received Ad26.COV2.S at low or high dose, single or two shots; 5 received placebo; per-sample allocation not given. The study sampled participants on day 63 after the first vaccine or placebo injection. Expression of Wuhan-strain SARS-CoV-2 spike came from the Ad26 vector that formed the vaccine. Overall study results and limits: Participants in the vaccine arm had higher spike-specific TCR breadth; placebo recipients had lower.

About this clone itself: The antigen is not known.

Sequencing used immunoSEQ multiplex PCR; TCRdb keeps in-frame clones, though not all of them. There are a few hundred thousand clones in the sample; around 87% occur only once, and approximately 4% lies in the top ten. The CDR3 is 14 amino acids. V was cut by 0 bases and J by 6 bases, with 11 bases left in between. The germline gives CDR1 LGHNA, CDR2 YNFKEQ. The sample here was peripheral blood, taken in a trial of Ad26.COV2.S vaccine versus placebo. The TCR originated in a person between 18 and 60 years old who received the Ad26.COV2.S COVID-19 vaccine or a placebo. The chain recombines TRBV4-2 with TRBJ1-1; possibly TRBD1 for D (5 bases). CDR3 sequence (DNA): TGTGCCAGCAGCCAAGATCGGTCAGGGCCTGAAGCTTTCTTT. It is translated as CASSQDRSGPEAFF.